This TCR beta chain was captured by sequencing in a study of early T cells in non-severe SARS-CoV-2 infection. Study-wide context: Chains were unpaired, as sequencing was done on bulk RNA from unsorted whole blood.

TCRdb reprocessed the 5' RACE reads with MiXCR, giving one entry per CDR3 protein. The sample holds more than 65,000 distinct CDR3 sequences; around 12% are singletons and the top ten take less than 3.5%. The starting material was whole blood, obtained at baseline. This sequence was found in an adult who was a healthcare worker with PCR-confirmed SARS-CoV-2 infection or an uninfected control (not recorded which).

DNA for the CDR3: TGCAGTGCTAAACGAACGTCAATGACCCAGTACTTC. Translated, it gives CSAKRTSMTQYF. This chain joins TRBV20-1 and TRBJ2-5; D unresolved. V gave up 4 bases and J gave up 7 bases, with 13 bases separating them. In germline, CDR1 is DFQATT, CDR2 SNEGSKA (reference sequence). The CDR3 spans 12 residues.